This is a list of T cell receptor beta chains from one sample in a study of blood T cell repertoires in COVID-19. TCRdb keeps only in-frame clones here, not all; method: immunoSEQ multiplex PCR. Of around 170,000 clones in the sample, 88% were seen once. Material: peripheral blood. These receptors were taken from a man in his fifties or sixties with acute or convalescent COVID-19. CDR3s include the opening cysteine and the closing phenylalanine or tryptophan. The order of the fields is clone size, D gene, V gene, J gene, CDR3 protein, CDR3 DNA. D genes are given only for firm matches. Rows may omit the clone size; those that give it use once, few, many or a size class.

clone_size: NA
d_call: TRBD2
v_call: TRBV3-1/TRBV3-2
j_call: TRBJ2-3
cdr3_aa: CASSQDGVAGGPSTDTQYF
cdr3_nt: TGTGCCAGCAGCCAAGATGGGGTAGCGGGGGGGCCCTCCACAGATACGCAGTATTTT

clone_size: NA
d_call: TRBD1
v_call: TRBV30
j_call: TRBJ1-1
cdr3_aa: CAWSVGDRGTYTEAFF
cdr3_nt: TGTGCCTGGAGTGTTGGGGACAGGGGGACGTACACTGAAGCTTTCTTT

clone_size: NA
d_call: TRBD1
v_call: TRBV29-1
j_call: TRBJ1-5
cdr3_aa: CSGAGTGGGSNQPQHF
cdr3_nt: TGCAGCGGGGCCGGGACAGGGGGGGGGAGCAATCAGCCCCAGCATTTT

clone_size: NA
d_call: TRBD2
v_call: TRBV10-2
j_call: TRBJ2-3
cdr3_aa: CASSEGTSGRVGTDTQYF
cdr3_nt: TGCGCCAGCAGTGAAGGGACTAGCGGGAGAGTGGGCACAGATACGCAGTATTTT

clone_size: once
d_call: NA
v_call: TRBV24-1
j_call: TRBJ2-5
cdr3_aa: CATSDEGEETQYF
cdr3_nt: TGTGCCACCAGTGATGAGGGGGAAGAGACCCAGTACTTC

clone_size: NA
d_call: TRBD2
v_call: TRBV3-1/TRBV3-2
j_call: TRBJ2-1
cdr3_aa: CASSPSGGARHEQFF
cdr3_nt: TGTGCCAGCAGCCCTAGCGGGGGGGCCAGACATGAGCAGTTCTTC

clone_size: NA
d_call: NA
v_call: TRBV24-1
j_call: TRBJ2-3
cdr3_aa: CATGGRAPGGTDTQYF
cdr3_nt: TGTGCCACCGGAGGCCGGGCCCCGGGAGGCACAGATACGCAGTATTTT

clone_size: NA
d_call: NA
v_call: TRBV7-9
j_call: TRBJ2-3
cdr3_aa: CASSQAGVDTQYF
cdr3_nt: TGTGCCAGCAGCCAAGCAGGGGTAGATACGCAGTATTTT

clone_size: NA
d_call: NA
v_call: TRBV7-2
j_call: TRBJ1-4
cdr3_aa: CASSLGVTTTNEKLFF
cdr3_nt: TGTGCCAGCAGCTTAGGAGTGACTACAACTAATGAAAAACTGTTTTTT

clone_size: NA
d_call: TRBD2
v_call: TRBV19
j_call: TRBJ2-7
cdr3_aa: CASSIVSGNEQYF
cdr3_nt: TGTGCCAGTAGTATTGTTAGCGGGAACGAGCAGTACTTC

clone_size: NA
d_call: TRBD1
v_call: TRBV19
j_call: TRBJ1-2
cdr3_aa: CASSPTGEGYTF
cdr3_nt: TGTGCCAGTAGTCCGACAGGGGAAGGCTACACCTTC

clone_size: NA
d_call: NA
v_call: TRBV3-1/TRBV3-2
j_call: TRBJ1-3
cdr3_aa: CASSPWTVSGNTIYF
cdr3_nt: TGTGCCAGCAGCCCTTGGACAGTCTCTGGAAACACCATATATTTT

clone_size: NA
d_call: TRBD2
v_call: TRBV4-2
j_call: TRBJ2-1
cdr3_aa: CASSPRTSGRRNEQFF
cdr3_nt: TGTGCCAGCAGCCCCCGGACTAGCGGGAGGAGAAATGAGCAGTTCTTC

clone_size: NA
d_call: NA
v_call: TRBV5-1
j_call: TRBJ2-7
cdr3_aa: CASSLGTAGYEQYF
cdr3_nt: TGCGCCAGCAGCTTGGGCACAGCGGGCTACGAGCAGTACTTC

clone_size: NA
d_call: TRBD1
v_call: TRBV7-9
j_call: TRBJ2-3
cdr3_aa: CASSLTGADTQYF
cdr3_nt: TGTGCCAGCAGCCTCACAGGGGCAGATACGCAGTATTTT